The text below deals with one TCR beta chain. As yet, its antigen is unknown. This sample was taken from a study of CD8 T cells in Susac syndrome. The authors carried out high-throughput sequencing of TCR beta. They applied it to CD8+ and CD4+ T cells obtained from blood. The multiple sclerosis controls were treatment-naive patients, and their relapsing-remitting disease was stable or active. Study outcomes and limitations: As the study acknowledged, the number of individuals in its TCR sequencing and HLA analysis was relatively small.

Random hexamers served to reverse transcribe roughly 0.45 to 1 ug RNA. The immunoSEQ assay covered 54 Vbeta and 13 Jbeta segments for CDR3. TCRdb recomputed calls from the immunoSEQ multiplex PCR reads with MiXCR, one row per CDR3 protein. The profile shows about 140,000 distinct CDR3 sequences, approximately 95% of them singletons. The sequenced sample was CD4+ T cells from PBMCs. This clonotype originated in a human donor with multiple sclerosis.

The CDR3 DNA reads TGTGCCAGTAGTATAGGGACACGGAGTCCAGATACGCAGTATTTT. Translation gives CASSIGTRSPDTQYF. V usage is TRBV19 and J usage is TRBJ2-3, with a weak D call TRBD1 (5 bases). CDR1 LNHDA and CDR2 SQIVND come from the germline V gene (reference sequence). Trimming shortened V by 1 base and J by 4 bases, and 12 bases separated the two germline ends. The CDR3 length is 15 residues.